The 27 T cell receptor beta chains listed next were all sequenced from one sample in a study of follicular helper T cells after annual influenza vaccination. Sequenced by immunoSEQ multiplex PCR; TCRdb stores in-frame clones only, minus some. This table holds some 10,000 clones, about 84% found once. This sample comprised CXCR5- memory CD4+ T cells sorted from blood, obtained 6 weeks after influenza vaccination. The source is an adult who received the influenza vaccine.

CDR3 residues: CASSLGFTSYEQYF. CDR3 DNA sequence: TGTGCCAGCAGCTTAGGATTCACCTCCTACGAGCAGTACTTC. This chain links TRBV7-2 with TRBJ2-7; D uncertain. V lost 1 base and J lost 0, with 7 bases in between. The CDR3 runs 14 residues. Germline CDR1 and CDR2: SGHTA and FQGNSA.

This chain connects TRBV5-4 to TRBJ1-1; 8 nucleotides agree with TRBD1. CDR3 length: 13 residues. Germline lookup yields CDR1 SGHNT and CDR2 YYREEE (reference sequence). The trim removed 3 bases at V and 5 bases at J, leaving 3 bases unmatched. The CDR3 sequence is CASSSQGGTEAFF. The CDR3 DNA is TGTGCCAGCAGCTCACAGGGGGGTACTGAAGCTTTCTTT.

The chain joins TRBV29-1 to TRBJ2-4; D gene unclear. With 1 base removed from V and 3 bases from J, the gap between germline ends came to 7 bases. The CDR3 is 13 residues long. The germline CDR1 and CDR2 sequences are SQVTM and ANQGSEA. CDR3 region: CSVEGQNKNIQYF. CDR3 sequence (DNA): TGCAGCGTTGAAGGGCAAAACAAAAACATTCAGTACTTC.

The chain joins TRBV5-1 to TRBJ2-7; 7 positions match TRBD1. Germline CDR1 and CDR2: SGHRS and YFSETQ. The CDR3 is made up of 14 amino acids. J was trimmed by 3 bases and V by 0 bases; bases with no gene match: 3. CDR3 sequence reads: CASSLGGQSYEQYF. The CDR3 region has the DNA TGCGCCAGCAGCTTGGGGGGACAGAGCTACGAGCAGTACTTC. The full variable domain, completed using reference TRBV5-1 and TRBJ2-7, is KAGVTQTPRYLIKTRGQQVTLSCSPISGHRSVSWYQQTPGQGLQFLFEYFSETQRNKGNFPGRFSGRQFSNSRSEMNVSTLELGDSALYLCASSLGGQSYEQYFGPGTRLTVT.

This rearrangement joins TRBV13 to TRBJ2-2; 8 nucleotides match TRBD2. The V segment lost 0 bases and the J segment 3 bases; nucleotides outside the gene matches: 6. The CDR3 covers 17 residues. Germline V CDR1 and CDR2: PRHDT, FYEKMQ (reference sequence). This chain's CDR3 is CASSLGQASGYTGELFF. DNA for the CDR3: TGTGCCAGCAGCTTAGGTCAGGCTAGCGGGTACACCGGGGAGCTGTTTTTT.

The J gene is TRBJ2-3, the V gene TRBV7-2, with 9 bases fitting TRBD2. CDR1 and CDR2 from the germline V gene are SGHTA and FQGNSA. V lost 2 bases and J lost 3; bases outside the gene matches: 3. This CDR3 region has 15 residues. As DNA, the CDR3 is TGTGCCAGCAGCTTACTAGCGGGGAGGACAGATACGCAGTATTTT. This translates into CASSLLAGRTDTQYF.

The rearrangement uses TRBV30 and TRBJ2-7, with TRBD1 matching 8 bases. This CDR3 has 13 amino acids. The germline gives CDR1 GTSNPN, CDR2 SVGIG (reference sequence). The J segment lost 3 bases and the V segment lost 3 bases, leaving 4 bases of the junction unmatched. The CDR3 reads CAWSGQGNYEQYF. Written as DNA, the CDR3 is TGTGCCTGGAGCGGACAGGGAAACTACGAGCAGTACTTC.

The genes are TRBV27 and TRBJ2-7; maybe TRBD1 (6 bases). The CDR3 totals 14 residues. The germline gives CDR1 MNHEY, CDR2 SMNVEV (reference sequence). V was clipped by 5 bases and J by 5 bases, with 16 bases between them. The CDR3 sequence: CASSPKTGRHEQYF. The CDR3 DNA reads TGTGCCAGCAGTCCAAAGACAGGACGGCACGAGCAGTACTTC.

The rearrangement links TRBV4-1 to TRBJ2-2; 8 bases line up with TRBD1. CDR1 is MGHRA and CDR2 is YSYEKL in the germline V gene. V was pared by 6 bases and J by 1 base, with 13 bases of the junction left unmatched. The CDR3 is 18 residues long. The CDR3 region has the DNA TGCGCCAGCAGTCGAACCCCTACAGGGGGAATGAACACCGGGGAGCTGTTTTTT. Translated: CASSRTPTGGMNTGELFF.

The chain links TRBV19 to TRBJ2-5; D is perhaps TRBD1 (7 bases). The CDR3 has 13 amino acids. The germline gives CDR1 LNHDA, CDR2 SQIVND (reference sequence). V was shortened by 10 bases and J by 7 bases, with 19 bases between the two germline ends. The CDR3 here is CATSEGAWGTQYF. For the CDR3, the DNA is TGTGCCACCTCGGAGGGGGCATGGGGGACCCAGTACTTC. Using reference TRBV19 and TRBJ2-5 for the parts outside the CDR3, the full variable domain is DGGITQSPKYLFRKEGQNVTLSCEQNLNHDAMYWYRQDPGQGLRLIYYSQIVNDFQKGDIAEGYSVSREKKESFPLTVTSAQKNPTAFYLCATSEGAWGTQYFGPGTRLLVL.

The CDR3 sequence is CASSFLGMYNEQFF. The CDR3 DNA sequence: TGTGCCAGCAGCTTTCTGGGAATGTACAATGAGCAGTTCTTC. The J gene is TRBJ2-1, the V gene TRBV7-9; D remains ambiguous. Germline loops: CDR1 SEHNR, CDR2 FQNEAQ (reference sequence). CDR3 length equals 14 residues. The V and J ends lost 3 bases and 4 bases respectively, with 10 bases between them. Filled out from reference TRBV7-9 and TRBJ2-1, the complete variable domain reads DTGVSQNPRHKITKRGQNVTFRCDPISEHNRLYWYRQTLGQGPEFLTYFQNEAQLEKSRLLSDRFSAERPKGSFSTLEIQRTEQGDSAMYLCASSFLGMYNEQFFGPGTRLTVL.

The CDR3 bases are TGTGCCAGCAGCCTGCCGGGACTAGCGGGGGGGCACGATGGGACCCAGTACTTC. Protein: CASSLPGLAGGHDGTQYF. The chain carries TRBV5-6 and TRBJ2-5; TRBD2 agrees at 16 bases. CDR3 length: 18 residues. V gave up 4 bases and J gave up 7 bases; unmatched junction bases: 13. In germline, CDR1 is SGHDT, CDR2 YYEEEE.

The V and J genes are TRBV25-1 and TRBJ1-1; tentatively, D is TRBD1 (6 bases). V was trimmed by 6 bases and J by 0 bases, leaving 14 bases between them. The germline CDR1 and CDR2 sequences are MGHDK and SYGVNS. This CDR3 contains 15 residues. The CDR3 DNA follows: TGTGCCAGCAGACAGACAGGAGAAATGAACACTGAAGCTTTCTTT. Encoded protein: CASRQTGEMNTEAFF.

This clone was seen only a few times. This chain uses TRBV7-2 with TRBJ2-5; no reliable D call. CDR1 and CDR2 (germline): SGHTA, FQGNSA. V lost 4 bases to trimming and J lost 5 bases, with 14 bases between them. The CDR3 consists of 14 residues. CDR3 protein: CASSSRTLRETQYF. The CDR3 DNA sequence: TGTGCCAGCAGCTCCCGGACCCTACGGGAGACCCAGTACTTC.

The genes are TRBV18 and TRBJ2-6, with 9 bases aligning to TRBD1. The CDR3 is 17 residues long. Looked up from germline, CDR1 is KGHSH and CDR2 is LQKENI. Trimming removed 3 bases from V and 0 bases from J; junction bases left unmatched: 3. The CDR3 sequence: CASSPGQGGSGANVLTF. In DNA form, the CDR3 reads TGTGCCAGCTCACCGGGACAGGGTGGCTCTGGGGCCAACGTCCTGACTTTC.

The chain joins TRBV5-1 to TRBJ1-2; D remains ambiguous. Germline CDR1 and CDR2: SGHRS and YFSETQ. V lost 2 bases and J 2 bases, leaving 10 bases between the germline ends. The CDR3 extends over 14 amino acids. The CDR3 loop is CASSFGSGNYGYTF. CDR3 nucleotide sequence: TGCGCCAGCAGCTTCGGCAGTGGAAACTATGGCTACACCTTC.

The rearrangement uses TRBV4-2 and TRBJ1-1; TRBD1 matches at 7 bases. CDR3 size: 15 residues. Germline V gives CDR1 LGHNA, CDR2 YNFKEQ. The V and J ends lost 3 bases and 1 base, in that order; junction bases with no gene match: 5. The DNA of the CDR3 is TGTGCCAGCAGCCAGGAGACAGGGAAGAACACTGAAGCTTTCTTT. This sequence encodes CASSQETGKNTEAFF.

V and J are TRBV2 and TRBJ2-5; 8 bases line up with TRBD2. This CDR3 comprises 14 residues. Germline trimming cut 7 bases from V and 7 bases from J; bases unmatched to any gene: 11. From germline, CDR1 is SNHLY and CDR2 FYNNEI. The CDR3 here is CASTGGGHVGTQYF. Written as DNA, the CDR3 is TGTGCCAGCACCGGGGGGGGCCACGTCGGGACCCAGTACTTC.

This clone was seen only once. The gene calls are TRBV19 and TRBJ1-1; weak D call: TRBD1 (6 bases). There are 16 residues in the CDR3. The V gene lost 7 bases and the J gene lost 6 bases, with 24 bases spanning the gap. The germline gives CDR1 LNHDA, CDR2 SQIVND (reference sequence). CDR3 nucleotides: TGTGCCAGTACCCTCCCGGGGAGGGGGGGCATCTCTGAAGCTTTCTTT. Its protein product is CASTLPGRGGISEAFF.

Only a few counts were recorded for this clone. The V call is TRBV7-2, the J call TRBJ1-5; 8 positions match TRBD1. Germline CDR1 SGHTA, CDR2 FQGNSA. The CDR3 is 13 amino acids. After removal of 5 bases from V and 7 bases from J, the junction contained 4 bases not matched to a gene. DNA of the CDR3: TGTGCCAGCAGCAACGGACAGGGCCAGCCCCAGCATTTT. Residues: CASSNGQGQPQHF.

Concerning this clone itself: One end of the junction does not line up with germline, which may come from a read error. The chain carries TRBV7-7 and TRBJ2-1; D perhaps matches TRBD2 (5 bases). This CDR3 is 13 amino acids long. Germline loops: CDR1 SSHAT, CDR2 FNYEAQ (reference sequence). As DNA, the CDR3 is TGTGCTAGCAGCTTAGCGTCCGGGGTCGAGCAGTTCTTC. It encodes CASSLASGVEQFF.

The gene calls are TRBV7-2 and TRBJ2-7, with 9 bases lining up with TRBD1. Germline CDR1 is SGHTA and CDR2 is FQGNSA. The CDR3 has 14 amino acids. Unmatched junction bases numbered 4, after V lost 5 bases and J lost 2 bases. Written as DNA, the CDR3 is TGTGCCAGCAGCACGCGACAGGGGGCCTACGAGCAGTACTTC. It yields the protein CASSTRQGAYEQYF. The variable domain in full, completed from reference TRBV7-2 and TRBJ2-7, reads GAGVSQSPSNKVTEKGKDVELRCDPISGHTALYWYRQSLGQGLEFLIYFQGNSAPDKSGLPSDRFSAERTGGSVSTLTIQRTQQEDSAVYLCASSTRQGAYEQYFGPGTRLTVT.

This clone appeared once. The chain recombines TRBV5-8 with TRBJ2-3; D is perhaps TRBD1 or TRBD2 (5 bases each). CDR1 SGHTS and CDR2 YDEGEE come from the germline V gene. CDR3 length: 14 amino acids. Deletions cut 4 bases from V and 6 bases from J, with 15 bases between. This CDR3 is CASSQWDGTDTQYF. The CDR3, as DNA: TGTGCCAGCAGCCAATGGGACGGAACGGATACGCAGTATTTT.

CDR3 in DNA: TGTGCCAGCAGCTGGAGGGAGACAGATACGCAGTATTTT. It encodes CASSWRETDTQYF. This chain joins TRBV11-3 and TRBJ2-3; the D gene is possibly TRBD2 (6 bases). The V end lost 4 bases, the J end lost 3 bases, and 8 bases lay between the germline ends. Germline V lookup: CDR1 SGHNT, CDR2 YENEEA. The CDR3 spans 13 residues. The whole variable domain, remainder taken from reference TRBV11-3 and TRBJ2-3, is EAGVVQSPRYKIIEKKQPVAFWCNPISGHNTLYWYLQNLGQGPELLIRYENEEAVDDSQLPKDRFSAERLKGVDSTLKIQPAELGDSAVYLCASSWRETDTQYFGPGTRLTVL.

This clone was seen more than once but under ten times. The CDR3: CAWHRGGSGNTIYF. The CDR3 bases are TGTGCCTGGCACCGGGGGGGATCTGGAAACACCATATATTTT. The J gene is TRBJ1-3, the V gene TRBV30; tentative D call: TRBD1 (5 bases). Trimming cost V 5 bases and J 1 base, with 12 bases left between them. This CDR3 is 14 amino acids long. CDR1 and CDR2 from the germline V gene are GTSNPN and SVGIG (reference sequence).

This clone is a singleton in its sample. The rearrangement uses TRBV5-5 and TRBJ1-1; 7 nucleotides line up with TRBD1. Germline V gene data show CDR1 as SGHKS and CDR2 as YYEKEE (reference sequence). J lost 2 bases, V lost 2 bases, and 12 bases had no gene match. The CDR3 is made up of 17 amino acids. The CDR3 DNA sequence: TGTGCCAGCAGCTTCGCGACAGGGTGGCGGAAAAACACTGAAGCTTTCTTT. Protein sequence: CASSFATGWRKNTEAFF.

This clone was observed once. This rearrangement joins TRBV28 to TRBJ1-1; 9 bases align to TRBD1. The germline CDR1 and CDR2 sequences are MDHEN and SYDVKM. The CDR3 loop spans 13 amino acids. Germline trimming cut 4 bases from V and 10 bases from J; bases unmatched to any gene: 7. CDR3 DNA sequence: TGTGCCAGCAGTTCTGGACAGGGGAATAGAGCTTTCTTT. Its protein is CASSSGQGNRAFF.